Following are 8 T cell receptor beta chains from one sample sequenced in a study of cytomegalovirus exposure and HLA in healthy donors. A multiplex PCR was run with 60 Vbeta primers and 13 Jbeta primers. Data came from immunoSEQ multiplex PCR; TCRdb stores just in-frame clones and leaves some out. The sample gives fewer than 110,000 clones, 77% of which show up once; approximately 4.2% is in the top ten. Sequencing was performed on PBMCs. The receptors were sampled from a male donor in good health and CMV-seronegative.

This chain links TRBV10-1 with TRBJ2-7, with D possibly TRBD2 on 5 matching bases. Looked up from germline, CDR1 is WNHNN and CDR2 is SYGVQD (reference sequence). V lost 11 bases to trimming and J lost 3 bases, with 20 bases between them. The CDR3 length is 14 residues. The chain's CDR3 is CAGLPGPGRYEQYF. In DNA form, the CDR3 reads TGCGCCGGACTTCCGGGCCCAGGCCGCTACGAGCAGTACTTC.

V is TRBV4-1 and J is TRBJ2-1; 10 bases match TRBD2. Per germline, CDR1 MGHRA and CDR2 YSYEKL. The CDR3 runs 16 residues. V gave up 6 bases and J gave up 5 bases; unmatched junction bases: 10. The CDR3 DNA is TGCGCCAGCAGATCACCCGGGACTAGCGTAAACAATGAGCAGTTCTTC. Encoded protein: CASRSPGTSVNNEQFF.

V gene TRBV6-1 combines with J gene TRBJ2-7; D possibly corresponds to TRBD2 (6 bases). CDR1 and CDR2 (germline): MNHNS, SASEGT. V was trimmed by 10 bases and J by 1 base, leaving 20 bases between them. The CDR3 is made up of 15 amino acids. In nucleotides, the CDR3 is TGTGCCACACGCACGGGAGCTGGATTATCCTACGAGCAGTACTTC. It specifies CATRTGAGLSYEQYF.

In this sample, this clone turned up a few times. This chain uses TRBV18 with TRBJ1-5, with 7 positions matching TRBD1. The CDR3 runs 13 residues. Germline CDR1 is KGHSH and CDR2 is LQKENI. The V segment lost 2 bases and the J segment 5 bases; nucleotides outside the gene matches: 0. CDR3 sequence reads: CASSPDRDQPQHF. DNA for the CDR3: TGTGCCAGCTCACCAGACAGGGATCAGCCCCAGCATTTT.

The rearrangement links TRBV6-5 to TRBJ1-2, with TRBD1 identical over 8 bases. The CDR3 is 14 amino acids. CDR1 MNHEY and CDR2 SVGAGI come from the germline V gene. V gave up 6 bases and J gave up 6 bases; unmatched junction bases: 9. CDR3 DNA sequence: TGTGCCAGCAGGGGGACAGGCCGGGGGGATGGCTACACCTTC. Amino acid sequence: CASRGTGRGDGYTF.

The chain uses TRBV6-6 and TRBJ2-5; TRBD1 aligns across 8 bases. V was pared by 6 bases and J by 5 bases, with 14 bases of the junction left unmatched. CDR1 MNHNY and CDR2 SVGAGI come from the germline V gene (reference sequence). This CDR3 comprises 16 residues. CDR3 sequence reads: CASRDKQGVGGETQYF. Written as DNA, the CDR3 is TGTGCCAGCAGGGACAAACAGGGGGTCGGTGGGGAGACCCAGTACTTC.

The CDR3 DNA is TGTGCCAGCTCACCCAGGACAACCGATGGCTACACCTTC. Translating gives CASSPRTTDGYTF. This chain uses TRBV18 with TRBJ1-2, with D perhaps TRBD1 (5 bases). CDR1 and CDR2 (germline): KGHSH, LQKENI. This CDR3 is 13 amino acids long. Trimming took 3 bases from V and 6 from J, leaving 11 bases between them.

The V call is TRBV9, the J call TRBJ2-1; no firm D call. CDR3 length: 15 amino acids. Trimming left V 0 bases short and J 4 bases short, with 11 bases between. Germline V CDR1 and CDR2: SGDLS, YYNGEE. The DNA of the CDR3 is TGTGCCAGCAGCGTAGCTGCCCAGGCGTACAATGAGCAGTTCTTC. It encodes CASSVAAQAYNEQFF.